This record covers a single TCR beta chain. Antigen unknown. Only in-frame clones appear in the TCRdb table, and some are missing; sequencing was by immunoSEQ multiplex PCR. This table holds nearly 110,000 clones, around 90% found once. These data belong to a study of T cell responses to AZD1222 COVID-19 vaccine. Study observations and caveats: CD4 TCRs linked to vaccination spanned spike, dominating at 160-218 and 743-854. In all cases, repertoires were sampled only after the peak T cell response. Donors in the cohort were predominantly white British and more often female, and clonal diversity was possibly underestimated.

This TCR came from an adult who received the AZD1222 COVID-19 vaccine. The specimen comprised peripheral blood, sampled 28 days after the second AZD1222 dose.

This CDR3 reads CASSLGGADTGELFF. In DNA form, the CDR3 reads TGTGCCAGCAGTCTCGGGGGGGCTGACACCGGGGAGCTGTTTTTT. The gene calls are TRBV2 and TRBJ2-2; 8 positions match TRBD2. The V segment lost 5 bases and the J segment 3 bases; nucleotides outside the gene matches: 5. In germline, CDR1 is SNHLY, CDR2 FYNNEI. The CDR3 runs 15 residues.